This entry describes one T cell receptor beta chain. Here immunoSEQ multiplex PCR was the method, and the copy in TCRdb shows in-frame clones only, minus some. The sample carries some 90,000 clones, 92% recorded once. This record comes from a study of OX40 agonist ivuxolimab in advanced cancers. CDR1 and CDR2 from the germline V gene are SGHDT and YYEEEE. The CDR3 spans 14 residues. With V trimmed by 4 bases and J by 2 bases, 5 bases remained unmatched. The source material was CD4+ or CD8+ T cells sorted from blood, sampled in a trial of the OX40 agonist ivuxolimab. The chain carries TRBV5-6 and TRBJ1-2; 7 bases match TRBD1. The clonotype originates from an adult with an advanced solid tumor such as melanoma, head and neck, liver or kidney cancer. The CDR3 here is CASSPEGQNYGYTF. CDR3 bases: TGTGCCAGCAGCCCAGAGGGACAGAACTATGGCTACACCTTC.